These T cell receptor beta chains were read from a single sample in a study of early T cells in non-severe SARS-CoV-2 infection. TCRdb itself ran the 5' RACE reads through MiXCR, one entry per CDR3 protein. This table has more than 90,000 distinct CDR3 sequences, roughly 9.6% appearing once. Material for sequencing was whole blood. Receptors originate from an adult who was a healthcare worker with PCR-confirmed SARS-CoV-2 infection or an uninfected control (not recorded which). Each CDR3 is given with its conserved first and last residue. D genes are given only for firm matches. Rows may omit the clone size; those that give it use once, few, many or a size class.

j_gene,v_gene,abundance,d_gene,len,CDR3nt,CDR3aa
TRBJ1-2,TRBV29-1,many,-,13,TGCAGCGGGGAGACAAGGAGGGAAGATGGCTACACCTTC,CSGETRREDGYTF
TRBJ1-1,TRBV6-5,few,-,16,TGTGCCAGCAGTTACTCGATAGGGGTGGGTGGCACTGAAGCTTTCTTT,CASSYSIGVGGTEAFF
TRBJ2-7,TRBV3-1,few,TRBD1,13,TGTGCCAGCCAAAGGGGGCGAGCGTACGAGCAGTACTTC,CASQRGRAYEQYF
TRBJ2-3,TRBV6-6,-,TRBD1,16,TGTGCCAGCAGCATACAGGGGGCGCGTAGGCCAGATACGCAGTATTTT,CASSIQGARRPDTQYF
TRBJ2-1,TRBV11-2,-,-,15,TGTGCCAGCAGCCTATCGGGACCTCTTTACAATGAGCAGTTCTTC,CASSLSGPLYNEQFF
TRBJ2-7,TRBV5-1,many,-,17,TGCGCCAGCAGCTTAACTCAGAGGGGTTCGGGTACCTACGAGCAGTACTTC,CASSLTQRGSGTYEQYF
TRBJ1-2,TRBV30,many,-,14,TGTGCCTGGATGGACCCTGGCACTAACTATGGCTACACCTTC,CAWMDPGTNYGYTF
TRBJ1-6,TRBV10-2,many,TRBD1,15,TGCGCCAGCAGAACTACAGGGGGCCGTAATTCACCCCTCCACTTT,CASRTTGGRNSPLHF
TRBJ1-6,TRBV6-5,few,-,15,TGTGCCAGCAGTCTCCGGGCAGGGGTAAATTCACCCCTCCACTTT,CASSLRAGVNSPLHF
TRBJ1-3,TRBV28,many,-,17,TGTGCCAGCAGTTTAGGGGCAGGGCCTATCTCTGGAAACACCATATATTTT,CASSLGAGPISGNTIYF
TRBJ1-3,TRBV12-3/TRBV12-4,few,-,15,TGTGCCAGCAGTTTACGGAGAGGGTCTGGAAACACCATATATTTT,CASSLRRGSGNTIYF
TRBJ2-2,TRBV28,-,-,15,TGTGCCAGCAGTTGGGGGTCTATGAACACCCGGGAGCTGTTTTTT,CASSWGSMNTRELFF
TRBJ2-2,TRBV2,-,-,13,TGTGCCAGCGGGAAACAGGGACCCGGGGAGCTGTTTTTT,CASGKQGPGELFF
TRBJ2-7,TRBV4-1,-,TRBD2,17,TGCGCCAGCAGCCCGAATAGTGATAGCGGGCACTCCTACGAGCAGTACTTC,CASSPNSDSGHSYEQYF
TRBJ2-1,TRBV27,many,TRBD2,16,TGTGCCAGCAGTTTATCCCAGCGGGGGGCTTTCAATGAGCAGTTCTTC,CASSLSQRGAFNEQFF
TRBJ2-6,TRBV4-1,few,TRBD2,17,TGCGCCAGCACCCTTCCGGGGCGGGAGACTGGGGCCAACGTCCTGACTTTC,CASTLPGRETGANVLTF
TRBJ1-1,TRBV5-1,many,-,14,TGCGCCAGCAGCTTGGAGGGCAGCAACACTGAAGCTTTCTTT,CASSLEGSNTEAFF
TRBJ1-5,TRBV20-1,many,TRBD1,14,TGCAGTGTCCGAGGGGGCAATAGCAATCAGCCCCAGCATTTT,CSVRGGNSNQPQHF
TRBJ2-7,TRBV29-1,few,TRBD2,16,TGCAGCGCCCGTGGCATTAGGACTAGCCCACCCTACGAGCAGTACTTC,CSARGIRTSPPYEQYF
TRBJ1-1,TRBV29-1,-,-,10,TGCAGCGTTCAAGGGGTTGAAGCTTTCTTT,CSVQGVEAFF